The subject of this entry is one T cell receptor beta chain. As yet, its antigen is unknown. Sequenced by immunoSEQ multiplex PCR; TCRdb stores in-frame clones only, minus some. The sample has approximately 50,000 clones, 78% seen once; the top ten hold about 5.2%. These data are taken from a study of a mutant IDH1 vaccine in newly diagnosed glioma. Across the whole study: In some groups vaccination began 4-6 weeks post-radiotherapy; others received it with temozolomide. Mean patient age was roughly 43 years; around 60% were male and 37.5% female.

Time point here: week 5, during vaccination. Each dose of the vaccine consisted of 300 ug of mutant IDH1 20-mer peptide, with topical imiquimod. Whole-study results and caveats: Seemingly, top peripheral T cell clonotype changes bore no relation to pseudoprogression.

Trimming took 4 bases from V and 5 from J; bases not matched to a gene: 8. The CDR3 loop spans 16 amino acids. The germline V gene has CDR1 SGHDT and CDR2 YYEEEE. This sequence originates from a man in his forties or fifties with glioma. The chain couples TRBV5-6 to TRBJ2-2; TRBD1 agrees at 10 bases. The material sequenced was PBMCs, taken from a glioma patient whose treatment included an IDH1 peptide vaccine. The CDR3: CASSPTGGFVTGELFF. CDR3 bases: TGTGCCAGCAGCCCGACAGGGGGCTTTGTAACCGGGGAGCTGTTTTTT.